The rows below give T cell receptor beta chains drawn from one sample of a study of blood T cell repertoires in COVID-19. The table came from immunoSEQ multiplex PCR; TCRdb's copy has only in-frame clones and leaves some out. Of about 160,000 clones listed, around 93% were seen once; the top ten hold approximately 5%. Sequenced material: peripheral blood. The receptors originated from a man aged 25-45 years with COVID-19, enrolled during active disease. Both conserved end residues are part of each CDR3. A D gene is named only where the DNA matches it firmly. Expanded clones get a size class; other rows say once, few or many, or leave the size out.

V	D	size	length	J	DNA	CDR3
TRBV20-1	TRBD2	-	16	TRBJ2-3	TGCAGTGCTAGTGAGGGACTAGCGGGAGCCACAGATACGCAGTATTTT	CSASEGLAGATDTQYF
TRBV11-3	TRBD2	-	15	TRBJ2-7	TGTGCCAGCAGCCCGCGCAGCGGGGCTTCCTACGAGCAGTACTTC	CASSPRSGASYEQYF
TRBV4-2	-	-	18	TRBJ1-4	TGTGCCAGCAGCCAAGATTTTCAGGGCCTTGCAACTAATGAAAAACTGTTTTTT	CASSQDFQGLATNEKLFF
TRBV7-9	TRBD2	-	18	TRBJ2-5	TGTGCCAGCAGCCAAGGAAAATTAAGCGGGGGCCTAGGGGAGACCCAGTACTTC	CASSQGKLSGGLGETQYF
TRBV15	TRBD1	-	13	TRBJ2-2	TGTGCCACCATGACAGGGTACACCGGGGAGCTGTTTTTT	CATMTGYTGELFF
TRBV27	TRBD1	-	16	TRBJ2-2	TGTGCCAGCAGTTCAAAATCCGGGACAGGGGTCGGGGAGCTGTTTTTT	CASSSKSGTGVGELFF
TRBV7-2	TRBD1	-	15	TRBJ2-7	TGTGCCAGCAGCTTAGGACAGGGGAGCATCTACGAGCAGTACTTC	CASSLGQGSIYEQYF
TRBV4-1	-	-	14	TRBJ1-2	TGCGCCAGCAGCCAAGACGGGGGGCCCTATGGCTACACCTTC	CASSQDGGPYGYTF
TRBV24-1	TRBD2	many	15	TRBJ2-1	TGTGCCACCAGTGATACTAGCGGGATGCACAATGAGCAGTTCTTC	CATSDTSGMHNEQFF
TRBV11-3	TRBD1	-	15	TRBJ2-7	TGTGCCAGCAGCCCGTCCCCGGACAGGGAACACGAGCAGTACTTC	CASSPSPDREHEQYF
TRBV28	-	once	17	TRBJ1-4	TGTGCCAGCAGTTTCTCTCCCCTGGACACGGTCGGCGAAAAACTGTTTTTT	CASSFSPLDTVGEKLFF
TRBV2	TRBD2	-	15	TRBJ2-1	TGTGCCAGCAGTCCTACTAGCGGGAGGAGGAATGAGCAGTTCTTC	CASSPTSGRRNEQFF
TRBV6-5	-	-	14	TRBJ2-7	TGTGCCAGCAGTTATGGGGCAGGGTCTTCCGAGCAGTACTTC	CASSYGAGSSEQYF
TRBV19	TRBD2	-	18	TRBJ2-3	TGTGCCAGTAGTATATCCGGACTAGCGGGGGGCAGGACAGATACGCAGTATTTT	CASSISGLAGGRTDTQYF
TRBV19	-	-	14	TRBJ1-4	TGTGCCAGTACTAGAGGTTCAACTAATGAAAAACTGTTTTTT	CASTRGSTNEKLFF
TRBV13	-	-	16	TRBJ1-4	TGTGCCAGCAGCCTAAGACAGGATGCAACTAATGAAAAACTGTTTTTT	CASSLRQDATNEKLFF
TRBV5-1	-	-	15	TRBJ2-1	TGCGCCAGCAGAGTGTATGAGGGCCATTACAATGAGCAGTTCTTC	CASRVYEGHYNEQFF
TRBV2	-	-	15	TRBJ1-3	TGTGCCAGCAGTGAACGACCGACGGGAGGAAACACCATATATTTT	CASSERPTGGNTIYF
TRBV7-8	-	-	12	TRBJ1-5	TGTGCCAGCAGCCCCGGTTATCAGCCCCAGCATTTT	CASSPGYQPQHF
TRBV19	TRBD1	-	15	TRBJ2-6	TGTGCCAGTAGAACCGGGACAGAAAGGGCCAACGTCCTGACTTTC	CASRTGTERANVLTF
TRBV4-2	TRBD1	-	16	TRBJ1-1	TGTGCCAGCAGCCAAGATCAGACAGGGGGGAACACTGAAGCTTTCTTT	CASSQDQTGGNTEAFF
TRBV28	-	-	13	TRBJ1-2	TGTGCCAGCAGTTTATTGAGGCCCGATGGCTACACCTTC	CASSLLRPDGYTF
TRBV4-3	TRBD2	-	17	TRBJ2-2	TGCGCCAGCAGCTTGGACGCGGGGGGCCGGAACACCGGGGAGCTGTTTTTT	CASSLDAGGRNTGELFF
TRBV24-1	-	once	12	TRBJ2-3	TGTGCCACCGGGACTTCCACAGATACGCAGTATTTT	CATGTSTDTQYF
TRBV3-1/TRBV3-2	TRBD2	-	17	TRBJ2-3	TGTGCCAGCAAAAAAGCTAGCGGGAGGGAGAGCACAGATACGCAGTATTTT	CASKKASGRESTDTQYF
TRBV2	TRBD2	-	14	TRBJ2-6	TGTGCCAGCAGGGGAGGGGTGGGGGCCAACGTCCTGACTTTC	CASRGGVGANVLTF
TRBV6-2/TRBV6-3	TRBD1	-	15	TRBJ1-1	TGTGCCAGCAGTTCCAGGACAGGGCTGAACACTGAAGCTTTCTTT	CASSSRTGLNTEAFF
TRBV19	-	once	14	TRBJ2-7	TGTGCCAGTATCGGGGGGCAGGGCAACTACGAGCAGTACTTC	CASIGGQGNYEQYF
TRBV10-3	-	-	13	TRBJ1-5	TGTGCCACCCGCGGTAATAGCAATCAGCCCCAGCATTTT	CATRGNSNQPQHF
TRBV27	TRBD1	-	16	TRBJ2-7	TGTGCCAGCAGTTTATTCCCCCTGGGACAGTCCTACGAGCAGTACTTC	CASSLFPLGQSYEQYF
TRBV25-1	TRBD1	-	14	TRBJ1-2	TGTGCCAGCAGTGTGGGACAGGGTTCCTATGGCTACACCTTC	CASSVGQGSYGYTF
TRBV6-5	-	-	16	TRBJ1-1	TGTGCCAGCAGTTACTCGATCGGCGCGTCCGGGTTTGAAGCTTTCTTT	CASSYSIGASGFEAFF
TRBV6-5	TRBD1	-	15	TRBJ1-6	TGTGCCAGCAGTTACTCCCAACAGGGGAATTCACCCCTCCACTTT	CASSYSQQGNSPLHF
TRBV5-8	TRBD1	-	16	TRBJ1-5	TGTGCCAGCACCCCTCCTGGACAGGGATGGGGTCAGCCCCAGCATTTT	CASTPPGQGWGQPQHF
TRBV7-9	TRBD1	-	16	TRBJ2-3	TGTGCCAGCAGGGTCAGCCGGGACAGACGGGCAGATACGCAGTATTTT	CASRVSRDRRADTQYF
TRBV5-1	-	-	14	TRBJ2-5	TGCGCCAGCAGCTTGGGCCAAGCCAGGGAGACCCAGTACTTC	CASSLGQARETQYF
TRBV7-9	TRBD2	-	15	TRBJ2-1	TGTGCCAGCAGCTCGACTAGCGGGTCCTACAATGAGCAGTTCTTC	CASSSTSGSYNEQFF
TRBV18	TRBD1	-	14	TRBJ1-1	TGTGCCAGCACGGGACAGGAGGGCGACACTGAAGCTTTCTTT	CASTGQEGDTEAFF
TRBV18	-	-	11	TRBJ2-5	TGTGCCAGCTCATCACAAGAGACCCAGTACTTC	CASSSQETQYF
TRBV30	TRBD2	-	14	TRBJ2-3	TGTGCCTGGACTAGCGGGAGCCTGGCAGATACGCAGTATTTT	CAWTSGSLADTQYF
TRBV28	-	-	16	TRBJ1-1	TGTGCCAGCAGTTTAGGAGGGGGAGGGGCTGCCTTAGAAGCTTTCTTT	CASSLGGGGAALEAFF
TRBV19	TRBD1	-	14	TRBJ1-2	TGTGCCAGTAGTACGACAGGGGCGAGCTATGGCTACACCTTC	CASSTTGASYGYTF
TRBV4-2	TRBD2	once	16	TRBJ2-7	TGTGCCAGCAGCCGCTTCCCCAGGACTAGCGACGACGAGCAGTACTTC	CASSRFPRTSDDEQYF
TRBV5-6	TRBD1	-	17	TRBJ1-6	TGTGCCAGCCAGACAGGGGGCCTCAGCTCCTATAATTCACCCCTCCACTTT	CASQTGGLSSYNSPLHF
TRBV5-1	-	-	13	TRBJ1-1	TGCGCCAGCAGCTTATCATTGAACACTGAAGCTTTCTTT	CASSLSLNTEAFF
TRBV24-1	-	-	13	TRBJ1-5	TGTGCCACCGAGACTTGGGGCGGAGAGACCCAGCATTTT	CATETWGGETQHF
TRBV7-2	TRBD1	-	15	TRBJ1-4	TGTGCCAGCAGCCCTCGACAGGGCCACGATGAAAAACTGTTTTTT	CASSPRQGHDEKLFF
TRBV6-1	-	-	15	TRBJ2-5	TGTGCCAGCAGTGAACCGCACCGGTATCAAGAGACCCAGTACTTC	CASSEPHRYQETQYF
TRBV9	TRBD1	-	15	TRBJ2-7	TGTGCCAGCAGCGTCGGGACAGGGGTTGCCTACGAGCAGTACTTC	CASSVGTGVAYEQYF
TRBV18	TRBD1	-	16	TRBJ1-1	TGTGCCAGCTCACCACCAGGGACAGGGAAGAACACTGAAGCTTTCTTT	CASSPPGTGKNTEAFF
TRBV7-2	-	-	13	TRBJ1-2	TGTGCCAGCAGCTCGCTGCTACCTTCTGGCTACACCTTC	CASSSLLPSGYTF